This T cell receptor (beta chain) was found in a study of blood T cell repertoires in COVID-19. For the study at large: Samples taken during acute and convalescent COVID-19 were collected in the United States, Italy and Spain. T cells, B-cell-depleted T cells, or PBMCs provided the cDNA or gDNA that served as material.

Germline V gene sequence: CDR1 KGHSH, CDR2 LQKENI. The length of the CDR3 is 16 residues. The V and J ends lost 6 bases and 1 base, in that order; junction bases with no gene match: 5. Original processing methods: The authors estimated nucleated cell counts from reference gene primer amplification. Sequenced by immunoSEQ multiplex PCR; TCRdb stores in-frame clones only, minus some. That table supplies the V and J calls and clone size; D and trimming were determined from the DNA. In the table there are about 240,000 clones, approximately 83% of which are singletons. This sequence originates from a woman of 80 years or more with acute or convalescent COVID-19. What was sequenced was peripheral blood. This chain connects TRBV18 to TRBJ1-4; 10 positions match TRBD1. CDR3 sequence: CASSRGQGRTNEKLFF. CDR3 nucleotide sequence: TGTGCCAGCTCCCGGGGACAGGGGAGAACTAATGAAAAACTGTTTTTT.